This passage covers 23 T cell receptor beta chains from one sample sequenced in a study of OX40 agonist ivuxolimab in advanced cancers. Generated by immunoSEQ multiplex PCR, the TCRdb table keeps only in-frame clones and is missing some. This table has roughly 53,000 clones, around 80% appearing once. The sequencing used CD4+ or CD8+ T cells sorted from blood, collected in a trial of the OX40 agonist ivuxolimab. The source is an adult with an advanced solid tumor such as melanoma, head and neck, liver or kidney cancer.

The rearrangement joins TRBV6-5 to TRBJ1-6; a weak D match, TRBD1 (6 bases). CDR3 length equals 14 residues. Trimming removed 6 bases at V and 9 bases at J, with 15 bases between. Germline values: CDR1 MNHEY, CDR2 SVGAGI. This CDR3 reads CASRLQGLRSPLHF. For the CDR3, the DNA is TGTGCCAGCAGATTACAGGGTTTACGTTCACCCCTCCACTTT.

Points on this clone: Germline is not matched at one junction end, which may reflect a read error. The V and J genes are TRBV5-1 and TRBJ2-2; TRBD1 agrees at 12 bases. CDR3 length: 18 residues. Germline CDR1 is SGHRS and CDR2 is YFSETQ. CDR3 in amino acids: CTSSLIPPGQGATGELFF. The CDR3 nucleotides read TGCACCAGCAGCCTCATCCCACCGGGACAGGGGGCAACCGGGGAGCTGTTTTTT.

The chain links TRBV15 to TRBJ2-3; D unresolved. The V gene's germline CDR1 is LNHNV and CDR2 YYDKDF (reference sequence). Trimming removed 1 base at V and 0 bases at J, with 23 bases between. This CDR3 region has 20 residues. DNA for the CDR3: TGTGCCACCAGCAGAGTCCGCCTCCCCACAATGGGCTCCAGCACAGATACGCAGTATTTT. This codes for CATSRVRLPTMGSSTDTQYF.

The chain uses TRBV2 and TRBJ1-3; D remains unclear. Trimming took off 3 bases at V and 2 bases at J, with 2 bases between the two ends. CDR1 and CDR2 (germline): SNHLY, FYNNEI. This CDR3 has 12 residues. The CDR3 bases are TGTGCCAGCAGTGATGCTGGAAACACCATATATTTT. This gives the protein CASSDAGNTIYF.

This chain's CDR3 is CASSQNLIAGGRSDTQYF. The CDR3 DNA follows: TGTGCCAGCAGCCAGAACCTGATAGCGGGGGGGCGGTCAGATACGCAGTATTTT. The gene calls are TRBV4-2 and TRBJ2-3, with 11 bases fitting TRBD2. CDR1 is LGHNA, CDR2 YNFKEQ, per germline. V lost 3 bases to trimming and J lost 4 bases; unmatched junction nucleotides: 12. The CDR3 length is 18 residues.

The chain links TRBV7-9 to TRBJ1-2; D gene unclear. The germline gives CDR1 SEHNR, CDR2 FQNEAQ (reference sequence). The CDR3 has 16 amino acids. Trimming cost V 0 bases and J 7 bases, with 18 bases left between them. The CDR3 region is CASSLAGATNPRGYTF. The CDR3 DNA follows: TGTGCCAGCAGCTTAGCGGGAGCGACAAATCCGCGTGGCTACACCTTC.

This chain links TRBV30 with TRBJ1-5; D is perhaps TRBD1 (6 bases). CDR3 length equals 13 residues. Trimming pared 3 bases from V and 4 bases from J, leaving 10 bases between. Per germline, CDR1 GTSNPN and CDR2 SVGIG (reference sequence). The CDR3 nucleotides read TGTGCCTGGAGCCCGGACAGTAATCAGCCCCAGCATTTT. Translated: CAWSPDSNQPQHF. Full variable domain (missing parts from reference TRBV30 and TRBJ1-5): SQTIHQWPATLVQPVGSPLSLECTVEGTSNPNLYWYRQAAGRGLQLLFYSVGIGQISSEVPQNLSASRPQDRQFILSSKKLLLSDSGFYLCAWSPDSNQPQHFGDGTRLSIL.

This clone was detected a few times. This rearrangement joins TRBV5-6 to TRBJ1-4, with a tentative D call TRBD1 (5 bases). V was trimmed by 4 bases and J by 8 bases, leaving 18 bases between them. CDR1 and CDR2 from the germline V gene are SGHDT and YYEEEE. The CDR3 is 15 amino acids. The DNA of the CDR3 is TGTGCCAGCAGCCCTGGCGGGGGTATCGGAGAAAAACTGTTTTTT. It specifies CASSPGGGIGEKLFF.

The genes are TRBV18 and TRBJ1-5; D gene ambiguous. The CDR3 consists of 16 residues. Germline V gene data show CDR1 as KGHSH and CDR2 as LQKENI. V was clipped by 0 bases and J by 0 bases, with 9 bases between them. The CDR3 DNA reads as TGTGCCAGCTCACCACCGTCCGATTATAGCAATCAGCCCCAGCATTTT. It is translated as CASSPPSDYSNQPQHF.

This clone was recorded once. The J gene is TRBJ1-4, the V gene TRBV28; 7 bases map to TRBD1. V gave up 2 bases and J gave up 7 bases; unmatched junction bases: 7. Germline V lookup: CDR1 MDHEN, CDR2 SYDVKM. The CDR3 is 15 amino acids. The CDR3 bases are TGTGCCAGCAGTTTAGGAGGGGGCATGGGTGAAAAACTGTTTTTT. Its protein is CASSLGGGMGEKLFF.

In this sample, this clone turned up many times. This chain joins TRBV4-2 and TRBJ1-2; the D is unclear. The V end lost 1 base, the J end lost 8 bases, and 8 bases lay between the germline ends. The CDR3 has 12 amino acids. Germline-derived CDR1 and CDR2 are LGHNA and YNFKEQ. For the CDR3, the DNA is TGTGCCAGCAGCCAAGCCCAAAGCGGCTACACCTTC. This codes for CASSQAQSGYTF.

V gene TRBV29-1 combines with J gene TRBJ1-1, with no clear D. CDR3 size: 11 residues. Trimming cost V 6 bases and J 1 base, with 6 bases left between them. The germline V gene encodes CDR1 SQVTM and CDR2 ANQGSEA. In DNA, the CDR3 is TGCAGCGTACGAAAGAACACTGAAGCTTTCTTT. Its translation is CSVRKNTEAFF.

The gene calls are TRBV7-2 and TRBJ2-2; possible D gene TRBD1, 6 bases. V was clipped by 5 bases and J by 7 bases, with 11 bases between them. CDR1 and CDR2 from the germline V gene are SGHTA and FQGNSA. The CDR3 is 13 residues long. For the CDR3, the DNA is TGTGCCAGCAGCGAACAGGGCATCGGGGAGCTGTTTTTT. Amino acid sequence: CASSEQGIGELFF.

The chain recombines TRBV27 with TRBJ1-1, with D possibly matching TRBD1 (5 bases). The CDR3 is made up of 15 amino acids. V lost 2 bases, J lost 0 bases, and 10 bases lay in between. Germline CDR1 and CDR2: MNHEY and SMNVEV (reference sequence). In DNA form, the CDR3 reads TGTGCCAGCAGTTTAGGGGCCGGGGTGAACACTGAAGCTTTCTTT. It is translated as CASSLGAGVNTEAFF.

CDR3 bases: TGTGCCAGCAGTGCGGGGACTAAGGATAATTCACCCCTCCACTTT. It encodes CASSAGTKDNSPLHF. The chain carries TRBV6-6 and TRBJ1-6; D possibly corresponds to TRBD1 (5 bases). Germline lookup yields CDR1 MNHNY and CDR2 SVGAGI (reference sequence). The germline V and J ends were trimmed by 5 bases and 5 bases, with 13 bases remaining between them. This CDR3 has 15 amino acids.

This rearrangement joins TRBV19 to TRBJ1-5; D is unclear. CDR1 is LNHDA, CDR2 SQIVND, per germline (reference sequence). This CDR3 has 12 amino acids. Between the trimmed V and J ends, which lost 7 bases and 9 bases, there was a span of 13 bases. The CDR3 coding sequence is TGTGCCAGTAATTCTGGGGAGGTGCCCCAGCATTTT. It specifies CASNSGEVPQHF.

V usage is TRBV5-1 and J usage is TRBJ1-1; 7 nucleotides match TRBD1. The germline CDR1 and CDR2 sequences are SGHRS and YFSETQ. The CDR3 is 15 amino acids. Trimming at V came to 4 bases and at J to 6 bases, leaving 12 bases not matched to a gene. CDR3 loop: CASSPLGQPGAEAFF. CDR3 bases: TGCGCCAGCAGCCCCCTGGGACAGCCGGGCGCTGAAGCTTTCTTT.

This clone is a singleton in its sample. This chain connects TRBV6-1 to TRBJ2-1; 7 bases fit TRBD2. Germline V lookup: CDR1 MNHNS, CDR2 SASEGT. This CDR3 has 16 residues. V lost 2 bases and J lost 9; bases outside the gene matches: 13. CDR3 protein: CASSEMTAGGGFEQFF. The DNA of the CDR3 is TGTGCCAGCAGTGAAATGACGGCTGGGGGAGGGTTTGAGCAGTTCTTC.

The V call is TRBV5-1, the J call TRBJ2-5, with TRBD1 matching 9 bases. The CDR3 runs 15 residues. Germline V lookup: CDR1 SGHRS, CDR2 YFSETQ. J gave up 2 bases and V 4 bases, and 6 bases lay outside the gene matches. Here the CDR3 DNA reads TGCGCCAGCAGCGGGGTGGACAGGGGACAAGAGACCCAGTACTTC. It codes for CASSGVDRGQETQYF.

The V gene is TRBV7-9, the J gene TRBJ2-3; perhaps TRBD2 as D (6 bases). The CDR3 extends over 14 amino acids. The ends were cut back, 0 bases at V and 6 bases at J, with 10 bases in the middle. Germline values: CDR1 SEHNR, CDR2 FQNEAQ (reference sequence). The CDR3 here is CASSLAAGWDTQYF. CDR3 nucleotides: TGTGCCAGCAGCTTAGCGGCGGGGTGGGATACGCAGTATTTT.

A few counts support this clone. The chain employs TRBV4-3 and TRBJ2-2; TRBD2 is a possible D gene (5 bases). This CDR3 has 15 amino acids. Germline V gene lookup returns CDR1 LGHNA and CDR2 YSLEER. With 2 bases removed from V and 6 bases from J, the gap between germline ends came to 13 bases. CDR3 DNA sequence: TGCGCCAGCAGCCAATTTCTTGGCGGGTCCGGGGAGCTGTTTTTT. It encodes CASSQFLGGSGELFF.

This chain uses TRBV18 with TRBJ1-2; D remains ambiguous. Trimming took 0 bases from V and 5 from J, leaving 13 bases between them. Germline-derived CDR1 and CDR2 are KGHSH and LQKENI. The CDR3 is made up of 15 amino acids. The DNA for the CDR3 is TGTGCCAGCTCACCACCGGGAGAACGAGAGTATGGCTACACCTTC. Its protein product is CASSPPGEREYGYTF.

In DNA, the CDR3 is TGTGCCAGCAGTTCTCGTTACGAGCAGTACTTC. This encodes CASSSRYEQYF. The chain joins TRBV28 to TRBJ2-7; no definite D call. The CDR3 length is 11 residues. CDR1 is MDHEN, CDR2 SYDVKM, per germline. V lost 4 bases and J 4 bases, leaving 5 bases between the germline ends.